This T cell receptor beta chain is from a study of cytomegalovirus exposure and HLA in healthy donors. Study-level results: The authors confirmed in vitro that three CMV-associated chains were specific for CMV antigens. When presence/absence was analysed, sequencing depth was taken to be roughly uniform across donors. A prior analysis recorded that most TCR beta V segments were productive about 87% or about 30% of the time.

Each of the donors was a healthy bone marrow donor. A remark on this clone: Its antigen is unknown.

The PCR used 60 Vbeta and 13 Jbeta primers. TCRdb keeps only in-frame clones here, not all; method: immunoSEQ multiplex PCR. The table shows about 160,000 clones, with 55% to 70% occurring only once. The CDR3 has 18 amino acids. The chain couples TRBV21-1 to TRBJ2-1; the table names TRBD2, a call not compared with the DNA. TRBV21-1 is a pseudogene locus. The sequenced material came from PBMCs. The sequence was obtained from a woman between 40 and 50 years old in good health and CMV-seropositive. CDR3 bases: TGTGCCAGCAGAACAAGGGCAGAGGGCGGGAGTTCGTGGAATGAGCAGTTCTTC. Residues: CASRTRAEGGSSWNEQFF.